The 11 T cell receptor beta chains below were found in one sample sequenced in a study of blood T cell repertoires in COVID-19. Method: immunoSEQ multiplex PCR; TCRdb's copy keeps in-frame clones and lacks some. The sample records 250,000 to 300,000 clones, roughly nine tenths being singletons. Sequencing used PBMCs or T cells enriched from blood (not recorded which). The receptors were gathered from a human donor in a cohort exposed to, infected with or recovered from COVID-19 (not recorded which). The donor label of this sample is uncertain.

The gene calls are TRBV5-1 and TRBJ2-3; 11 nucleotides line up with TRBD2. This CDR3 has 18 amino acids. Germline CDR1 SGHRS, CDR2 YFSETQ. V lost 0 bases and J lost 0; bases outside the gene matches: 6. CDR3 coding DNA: TGCGCCAGCAGCTTGGAAACTAGCGGGGGCCTTAGCACAGATACGCAGTATTTT. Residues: CASSLETSGGLSTDTQYF.

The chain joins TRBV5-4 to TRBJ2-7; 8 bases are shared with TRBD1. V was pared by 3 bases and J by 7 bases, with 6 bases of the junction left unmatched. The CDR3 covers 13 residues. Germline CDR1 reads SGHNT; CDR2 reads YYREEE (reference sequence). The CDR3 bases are TGTGCCAGCAGCTCGGGACAGGCTCTTGAGCAGTACTTC. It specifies CASSSGQALEQYF. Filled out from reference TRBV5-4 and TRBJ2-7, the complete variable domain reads ETGVTQSPTHLIKTRGQQVTLRCSSQSGHNTVSWYQQALGQGPQFIFQYYREEENGRGNFPPRFSGLQFPNYSSELNVNALELDDSALYLCASSSGQALEQYFGPGTRLTVT.

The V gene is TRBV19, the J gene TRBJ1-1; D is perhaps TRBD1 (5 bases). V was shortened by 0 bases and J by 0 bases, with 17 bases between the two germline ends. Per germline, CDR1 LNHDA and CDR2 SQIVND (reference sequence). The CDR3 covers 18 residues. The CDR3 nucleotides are TGTGCCAGTAGTATAGACGCCGCGGGGGGAATCATGAACACTGAAGCTTTCTTT. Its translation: CASSIDAAGGIMNTEAFF.

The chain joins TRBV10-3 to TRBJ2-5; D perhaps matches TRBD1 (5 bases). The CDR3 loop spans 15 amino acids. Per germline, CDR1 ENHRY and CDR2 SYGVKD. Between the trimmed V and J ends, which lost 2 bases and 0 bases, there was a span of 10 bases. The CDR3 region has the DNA TGTGCCATCAGTGAGGGACACTTTAACCAAGAGACCCAGTACTTC. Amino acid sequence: CAISEGHFNQETQYF.

Here the CDR3 DNA reads TGTGCCATCAGTGATCGGGGGGGGCGAAACAATGAGCAGTTCTTC. It specifies CAISDRGGRNNEQFF. The V and J genes are TRBV10-3 and TRBJ2-1; TRBD2 matches at 8 bases. In germline, CDR1 is ENHRY, CDR2 SYGVKD. This CDR3 is 15 amino acids long. The V gene end was trimmed by 3 bases and the J gene end by 5 bases; junction bases not matched to a gene: 6.

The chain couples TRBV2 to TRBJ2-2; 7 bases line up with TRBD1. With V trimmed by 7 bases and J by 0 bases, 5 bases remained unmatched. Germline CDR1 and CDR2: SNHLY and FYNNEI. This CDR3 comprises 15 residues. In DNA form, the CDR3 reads TGTGCCAGCATTTGGGACAGCGCGAACACCGGGGAGCTGTTTTTT. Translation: CASIWDSANTGELFF. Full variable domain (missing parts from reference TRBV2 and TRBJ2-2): EPEVTQTPSHQVTQMGQEVILRCVPISNHLYFYWYRQILGQKVEFLVSFYNNEISEKSEIFDDQFSVERPDGSNFTLKIRSTKLEDSAMYFCASIWDSANTGELFFGEGSRLTVL.

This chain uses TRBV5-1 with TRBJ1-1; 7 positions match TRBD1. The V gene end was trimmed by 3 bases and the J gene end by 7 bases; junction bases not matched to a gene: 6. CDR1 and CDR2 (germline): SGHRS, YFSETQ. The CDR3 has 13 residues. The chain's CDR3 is CASSSGTEIEAFF. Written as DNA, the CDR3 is TGCGCCAGCAGCTCCGGGACAGAGATTGAAGCTTTCTTT.

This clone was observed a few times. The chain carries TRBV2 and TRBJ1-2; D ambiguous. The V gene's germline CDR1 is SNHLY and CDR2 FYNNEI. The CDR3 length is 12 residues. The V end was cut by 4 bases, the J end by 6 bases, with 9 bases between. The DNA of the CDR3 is TGTGCCAGCAGTGGAGACGGGGATGGCTACACCTTC. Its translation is CASSGDGDGYTF.

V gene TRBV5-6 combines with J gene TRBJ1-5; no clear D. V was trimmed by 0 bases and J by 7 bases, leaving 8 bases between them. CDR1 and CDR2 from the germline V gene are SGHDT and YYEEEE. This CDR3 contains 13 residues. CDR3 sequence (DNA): TGTGCCAGCAGCTTGGGGGGAGCCCAGCCCCAGCATTTT. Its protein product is CASSLGGAQPQHF.

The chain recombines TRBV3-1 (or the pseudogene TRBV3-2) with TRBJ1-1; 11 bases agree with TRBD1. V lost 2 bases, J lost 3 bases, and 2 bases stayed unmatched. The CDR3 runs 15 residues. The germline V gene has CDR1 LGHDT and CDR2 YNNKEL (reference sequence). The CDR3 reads CASSQSDRGHTEAFF. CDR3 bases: TGTGCCAGCAGCCAATCGGACAGGGGGCACACTGAAGCTTTCTTT.

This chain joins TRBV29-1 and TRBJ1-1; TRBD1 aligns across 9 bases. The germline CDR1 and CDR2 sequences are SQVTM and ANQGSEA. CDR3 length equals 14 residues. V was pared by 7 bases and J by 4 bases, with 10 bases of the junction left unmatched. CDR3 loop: CSARTGEKGTEAFF. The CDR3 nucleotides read TGCAGCGCAAGGACAGGGGAGAAGGGCACTGAAGCTTTCTTT. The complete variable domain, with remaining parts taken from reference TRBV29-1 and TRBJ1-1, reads SAVISQKPSRDICQRGTSLTIQCQVDSQVTMMFWYRQQPGQSLTLIATANQGSEATYESGFVIDKFPISRPNLTFSTLTVSNMSPEDSSIYLCSARTGEKGTEAFFGQGTRLTVV.